A single sample is the source of the 6 T cell receptor beta chains below, sequenced in a study of T cells after yellow fever vaccination. TCRdb used MiXCR to reprocess the 5' RACE reads, holding one entry per CDR3 protein. The data show 350,000 or so distinct CDR3 sequences, 7% to 9% seen once. This material consisted of PBMCs, taken more than 35 days after the first yellow fever vaccination. These receptors all come from a man younger than 35 who received the YFV17D yellow fever vaccine.

This clonotype was counted a few times. The chain uses TRBV5-6 and TRBJ2-1, with a possible D match to TRBD1 (6 bases). CDR1 SGHDT and CDR2 YYEEEE come from the germline V gene. This CDR3 has 17 amino acids. With 3 bases removed from V and 0 bases from J, the gap between germline ends came to 16 bases. CDR3 sequence reads: CASSSGADGSSYNEQFF. Written as DNA, the CDR3 is TGTGCCAGCAGCTCAGGGGCGGACGGTTCCTCCTACAATGAGCAGTTCTTC.

This clonotype appeared many times. The junction departs from the called germline gene at one end, perhaps through a read error. V gene TRBV5-1 combines with J gene TRBJ1-5; D is ambiguous. The CDR3 consists of 13 residues. CDR1 is SGHRS, CDR2 YFSETQ, per germline. The CDR3 here is CASSLDSNQPQHF. DNA of the CDR3: TGTGCCAGCAGCTTGGACAGCAATCAGCCCCAGCATTTT. Looking up the rest from reference TRBV5-1 and TRBJ1-5 gives the full variable domain: KAGVTQTPRYLIKTRGQQVTLSCSPISGHRSVSWYQQTPGQGLQFLFEYFSETQRNKGNFPGRFSGRQFSNSRSEMNVSTLELGDSALYLCASSLDSNQPQHFGDGTRLSIL.

This clonotype showed up many times. The chain carries TRBV20-1 and TRBJ2-1; D might be TRBD1 (5 bases). The CDR3 consists of 16 residues. V was cut by 2 bases and J by 7 bases, with 21 bases left in between. The V gene's germline CDR1 is DFQATT and CDR2 SNEGSKA (reference sequence). Here the CDR3 DNA reads TGCAGTGCTAGATCGGCTAGTAGGGGTCTTCGGAATGAGCAGTTCTTC. This codes for CSARSASRGLRNEQFF.

This chain uses TRBV7-8 with TRBJ1-3; D not resolved. V lost 5 bases and J 3 bases, leaving 2 bases between the germline ends. From germline, CDR1 is SGHVS and CDR2 FQNEAQ. The CDR3 has 11 amino acids. The CDR3 region has the DNA TGTGCCAGCAGCATTGGAAACACCATATATTTT. It yields the protein CASSIGNTIYF.

The V call is TRBV5-6, the J call TRBJ2-7; no clear D gene. The CDR3 has 11 residues. With 4 bases removed from V and 4 bases from J, the gap between germline ends came to 6 bases. The germline CDR1 and CDR2 sequences are SGHDT and YYEEEE. The CDR3 DNA is TGTGCCAGCAGCCGGGCATACGAGCAGTACTTC. It specifies CASSRAYEQYF. Combining the CDR3 with reference TRBV5-6 and TRBJ2-7 gives the whole variable domain DAGVTQSPTHLIKTRGQQVTLRCSPKSGHDTVSWYQQALGQGPQFIFQYYEEEERQRGNFPDRFSGHQFPNYSSELNVNALLLGDSALYLCASSRAYEQYFGPGTRLTVT.

This clonotype was picked up a small number of times. V is TRBV7-2 and J is TRBJ1-5, with 9 bases that match TRBD1. Germline CDR1 SGHTA, CDR2 FQGNSA. V lost 5 bases to trimming and J lost 7 bases; unmatched junction nucleotides: 3. The CDR3 totals 13 residues. The CDR3 region is CASSGDRAQPQHF. In nucleotides, the CDR3 is TGTGCCAGCAGCGGGGACAGGGCCCAGCCCCAGCATTTT.